This T cell receptor beta chain was sequenced during a study of T cell repertoires in cytomegalovirus infection. Study-wide context: Used in the study were CMV epitopes, some recently identified and HLA-C-restricted, others well-studied and HLA-B-restricted. Indications came from public TCR beta signatures; they pointed to CMV infection and to a matching HLA type.

The CDR3 is 15 residues long. J was trimmed by 7 bases and V by 6 bases; bases with no gene match: 11. Per the germline V gene, CDR1 is SGHVS and CDR2 is FQNEAQ. TCRdb reprocessed the reads with MiXCR, giving one entry per CDR3 protein. This table holds 650,000 to 900,000 distinct CDR3 sequences, roughly 29% found once. This clonotype was found many times. Its antigen is unidentified. The specimen comprised cultured CD8+ T cells from PBMCs, sampled from culture after CMV antigen stimulation. The chain links TRBV7-8 to TRBJ2-1, with 8 bases fitting TRBD1. This receptor was identified in a human donor in good health (CMV status not recorded). Some clones in this sample may be carry-over from other donors' samples. The CDR3 DNA sequence: TGTGCCAGCAGGACTACAGGGGGATCTAGGAATGAGCAGTTCTTC. It is translated as CASRTTGGSRNEQFF. Complete variable domain (other parts from reference TRBV7-8 and TRBJ2-1): GAGVSQSPRYKVAKRGQDVALRCDPISGHVSLFWYQQALGQGPEFLTYFQNEAQLDKSGLPSDRFFAERPEGSVSTLKIQRTQQEDSAVYLCASRTTGGSRNEQFFGPGTRLTVL.